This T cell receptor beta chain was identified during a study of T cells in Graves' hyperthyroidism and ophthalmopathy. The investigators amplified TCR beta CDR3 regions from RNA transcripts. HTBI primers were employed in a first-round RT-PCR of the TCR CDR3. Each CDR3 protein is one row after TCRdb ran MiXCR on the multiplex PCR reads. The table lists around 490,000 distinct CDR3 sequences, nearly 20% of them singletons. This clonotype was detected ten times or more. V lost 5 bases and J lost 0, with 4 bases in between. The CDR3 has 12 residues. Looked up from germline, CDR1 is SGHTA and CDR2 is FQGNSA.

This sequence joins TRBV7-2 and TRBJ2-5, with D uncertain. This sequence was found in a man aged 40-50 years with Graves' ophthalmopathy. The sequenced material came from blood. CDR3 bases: TGTGCCAGCAGCCAGTACCAAGAGACCCAGTACTTC. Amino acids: CASSQYQETQYF. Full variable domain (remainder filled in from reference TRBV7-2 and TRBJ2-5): GAGVSQSPSNKVTEKGKDVELRCDPISGHTALYWYRQSLGQGLEFLIYFQGNSAPDKSGLPSDRFSAERTGGSVSTLTIQRTQQEDSAVYLCASSQYQETQYFGPGTRLLVL.